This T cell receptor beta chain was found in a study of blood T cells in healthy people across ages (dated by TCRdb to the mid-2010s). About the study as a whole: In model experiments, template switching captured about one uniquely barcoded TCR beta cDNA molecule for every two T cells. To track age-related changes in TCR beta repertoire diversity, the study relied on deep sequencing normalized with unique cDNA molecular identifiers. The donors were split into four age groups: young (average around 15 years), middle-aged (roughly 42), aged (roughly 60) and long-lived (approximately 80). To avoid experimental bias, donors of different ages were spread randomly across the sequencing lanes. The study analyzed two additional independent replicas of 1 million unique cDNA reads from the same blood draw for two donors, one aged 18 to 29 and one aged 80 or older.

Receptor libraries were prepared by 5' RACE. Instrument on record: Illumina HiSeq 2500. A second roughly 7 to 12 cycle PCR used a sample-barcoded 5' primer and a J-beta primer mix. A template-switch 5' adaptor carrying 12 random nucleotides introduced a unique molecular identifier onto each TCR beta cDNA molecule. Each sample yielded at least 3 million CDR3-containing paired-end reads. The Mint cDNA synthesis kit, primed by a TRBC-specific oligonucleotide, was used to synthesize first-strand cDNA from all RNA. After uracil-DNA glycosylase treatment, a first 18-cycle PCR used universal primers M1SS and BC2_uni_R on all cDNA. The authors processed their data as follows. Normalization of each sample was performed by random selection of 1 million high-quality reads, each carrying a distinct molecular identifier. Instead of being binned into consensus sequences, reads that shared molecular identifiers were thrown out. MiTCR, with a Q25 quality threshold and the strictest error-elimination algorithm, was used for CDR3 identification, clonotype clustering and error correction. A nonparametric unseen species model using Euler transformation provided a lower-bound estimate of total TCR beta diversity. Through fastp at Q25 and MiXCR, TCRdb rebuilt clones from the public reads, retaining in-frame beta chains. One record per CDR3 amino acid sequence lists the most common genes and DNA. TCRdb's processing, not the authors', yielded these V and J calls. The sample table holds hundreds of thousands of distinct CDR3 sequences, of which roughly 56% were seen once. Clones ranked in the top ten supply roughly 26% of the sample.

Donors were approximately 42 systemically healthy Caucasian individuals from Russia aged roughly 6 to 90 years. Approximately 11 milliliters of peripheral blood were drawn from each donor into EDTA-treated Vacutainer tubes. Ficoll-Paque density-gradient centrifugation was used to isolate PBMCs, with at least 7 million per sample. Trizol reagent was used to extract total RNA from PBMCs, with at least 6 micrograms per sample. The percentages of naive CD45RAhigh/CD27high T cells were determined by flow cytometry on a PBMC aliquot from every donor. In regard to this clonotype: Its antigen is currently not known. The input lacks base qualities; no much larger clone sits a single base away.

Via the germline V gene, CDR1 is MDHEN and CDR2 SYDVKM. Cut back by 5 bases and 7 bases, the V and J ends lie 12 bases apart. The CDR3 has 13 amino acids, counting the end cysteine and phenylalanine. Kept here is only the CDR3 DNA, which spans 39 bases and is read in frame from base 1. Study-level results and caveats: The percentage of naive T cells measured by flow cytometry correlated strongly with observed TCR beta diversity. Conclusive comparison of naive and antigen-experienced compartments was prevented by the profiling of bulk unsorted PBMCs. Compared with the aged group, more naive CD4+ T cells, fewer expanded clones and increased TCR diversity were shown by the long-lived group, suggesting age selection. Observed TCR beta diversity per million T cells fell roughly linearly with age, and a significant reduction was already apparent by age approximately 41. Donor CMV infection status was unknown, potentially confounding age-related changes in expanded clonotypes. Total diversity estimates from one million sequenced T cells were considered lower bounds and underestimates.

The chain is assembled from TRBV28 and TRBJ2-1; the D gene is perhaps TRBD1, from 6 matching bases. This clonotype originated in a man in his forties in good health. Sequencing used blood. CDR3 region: CASSRYQGNEQFF. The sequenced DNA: TGTGCCAGCAGTCGTTACCAGGGGAATGAGCAGTTCTTC.